This TCR beta chain derives from a study of control samples from healthy donors and cancer patients. Produced via immunoSEQ multiplex PCR; TCRdb's table is partial and in-frame only. The table shows approximately 20,000 clones, with around 80% occurring only once. The V end lost 3 bases, the J end lost 4 bases, and 4 bases lay between the germline ends. Germline V gene sequence: CDR1 SEHNR, CDR2 FQNEAQ (reference sequence). CDR3 size: 12 residues. The chain carries TRBV7-9 and TRBJ2-1; D remains unclear. Input material: PBMCs. This TCR was recovered from a man aged 60 to 69 with colorectal cancer. The CDR3 protein is CASSFGYNEQFF. CDR3 nucleotide sequence: TGTGCCAGCAGCTTTGGATACAATGAGCAGTTCTTC.